These 4 T cell receptor beta chains originate from one sample sequenced in a study of a mutant IDH1 vaccine in newly diagnosed glioma (dated by TCRdb to the early 2020s). The sample's time point label, decoded: baseline, week 1 (first vaccination visit). Reading the label with the study, this specimen's treatment or condition is: pre-vaccination baseline after standard-of-care therapy. Library method: the immunoSEQ multiplex PCR assay. TCRdb obtained this table from immuneACCESS and retained in-frame rearrangements with V and J assigned. These tables miss some clones; where compared with another copy, unresolved V genes account for less than half of the shortfall, and the remainder is unexplained. A total of fewer than 45,000 clones appear in this sample, 92% of them only once. About 20% of the sample lies in the top ten. The specimen was PBMCs, collected from a glioma patient treated with radiotherapy, temozolomide or both. The receptors derive from a man aged 18 to 30 with glioma.

The chain is built from TRBV19 and TRBJ1-1; D possibly corresponds to TRBD1 (5 bases). Trimming removed 5 bases from V and 7 bases from J, with 8 bases in between. This CDR3 contains 11 residues. Germline CDR1 LNHDA, CDR2 SQIVND (reference sequence). The CDR3 reads CASSPGIEAFF. The CDR3 region has the DNA TGTGCCAGTAGTCCAGGGATTGAAGCTTTCTTT.

This clone was seen only once. The V call is TRBV27, the J call TRBJ1-2; 8 nucleotides align to TRBD1. CDR1 and CDR2 (germline): MNHEY, SMNVEV (reference sequence). V trimming: 6 bases; J trimming: 0 bases; junction bases outside the gene matches: 6. The CDR3 spans 15 residues. The CDR3 loop reads CASSWTGTANYGYTF. CDR3 nucleotide sequence: TGTGCCAGCAGCTGGACAGGGACCGCTAACTATGGCTACACCTTC.

This rearrangement joins TRBV30 to TRBJ1-4, with D perhaps TRBD1 (5 bases). The CDR3 consists of 14 residues. Germline CDR1 GTSNPN, CDR2 SVGIG (reference sequence). The germline V and J ends were trimmed by 1 base and 9 bases, with 15 bases remaining between them. The CDR3 DNA reads TGTGCCTGGAGTGGGGGCAGGGCCCAACAAAAACTGTTTTTT. Translation: CAWSGGRAQQKLFF.

CDR3 DNA sequence: TGTGCCAGCAGCAGGCGGGGTGGCACCGGGGAGCTGTTTTTT. It translates to CASSRRGGTGELFF. This sequence joins TRBV5-8 and TRBJ2-2; D possibly corresponds to TRBD2 (6 bases). CDR1 is SGHTS, CDR2 YDEGEE, per germline. V gave up 4 bases and J gave up 4 bases, with 11 bases separating them. The CDR3 sequence is 14 residues long.